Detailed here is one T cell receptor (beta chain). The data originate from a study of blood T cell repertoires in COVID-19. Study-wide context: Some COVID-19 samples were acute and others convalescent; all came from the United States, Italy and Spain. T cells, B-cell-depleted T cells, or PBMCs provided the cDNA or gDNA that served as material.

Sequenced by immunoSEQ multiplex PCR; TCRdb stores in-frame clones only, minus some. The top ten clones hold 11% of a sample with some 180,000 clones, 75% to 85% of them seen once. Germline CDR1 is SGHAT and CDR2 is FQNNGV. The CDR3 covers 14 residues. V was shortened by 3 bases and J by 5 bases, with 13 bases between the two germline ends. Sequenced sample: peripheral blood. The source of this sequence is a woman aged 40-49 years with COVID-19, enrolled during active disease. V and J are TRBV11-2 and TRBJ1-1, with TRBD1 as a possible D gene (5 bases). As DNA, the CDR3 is TGTGCCAGCAGCTTCCGCAGGTCAGGGACTGAAGCTTTCTTT. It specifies CASSFRRSGTEAFF.